These T cell receptor beta chains were read from a single sample in a study of beta chain features in type 1 diabetes. Profiled with immunoSEQ multiplex PCR; TCRdb holds only in-frame clones, not every one. The sample records tens of thousands of clones, about 69% being singletons. The sequenced material came from Tregs from blood. Receptor source: a man aged 18 to 29 with type 1 diabetes. The CDR3 runs from the conserved cysteine through the conserved F or W. A D gene is named only where the DNA matches it firmly. Not every row has a clone size; where given, it reads once, few, many or a size class.

>-|TRBJ2-1|-|TRBV11-2
CASSLTPSRSYNEQFF
TGTGCCAGCAGCTTGACTCCTTCGAGGTCGTACAATGAGCAGTTCTTC
>-|TRBJ2-7|TRBD1|TRBV7-2
CASSLNNRGYHEQYF
TGTGCCAGCAGCTTAAATAACAGGGGGTACCACGAGCAGTACTTC
>-|TRBJ2-3|TRBD1|TRBV5-1
CASSWVGTGSTDTQYF
TGCGCCAGCAGCTGGGTGGGGACAGGGAGCACAGATACGCAGTATTTT
>-|TRBJ1-4|-|TRBV7-9
CASSFDRTTNEKLFF
TGTGCCAGCAGCTTTGACAGGACCACTAATGAAAAACTGTTTTTT
>-|TRBJ2-7|-|TRBV28
CASSFLGQNHGWEQYF
TGTGCCAGCAGTTTCCTGGGACAAAACCATGGCTGGGAGCAGTACTTC
>-|TRBJ1-1|TRBD1|TRBV28
CAISINDRANTEAFF
TGTGCCATCTCTATCAACGACAGGGCGAACACTGAAGCTTTCTTT
>-|TRBJ1-2|-|TRBV5-6
CASSLGSLNYGYTF
TGTGCCAGCAGCTTGGGGAGCCTGAACTATGGCTACACCTTC
>-|TRBJ2-1|TRBD2|TRBV19
CASSMPPRGSGRVPIVEQFF
TGTGCCAGTAGTATGCCCCCCCGCGGAAGCGGGAGGGTACCGATAGTAGAGCAGTTCTTC
>-|TRBJ1-6|-|TRBV5-4
CASSLIGNSPLHF
TGTGCCAGCAGCTTGATCGGGAATTCACCCCTCCACTTT
>once|TRBJ2-6|-|TRBV11-2
CASSSRTVRSGANVLTF
TGTGCCAGCAGCTCTCGGACAGTCCGCTCTGGGGCCAACGTCCTGACTTTC
>-|TRBJ2-1|-|TRBV7-2
CASSPYNEQFF
TGTGCCAGCAGCCCTTACAATGAGCAGTTCTTC
>-|TRBJ1-2|-|TRBV7-9
CASSLTQNYGYTF
TGTGCCAGCAGCTTAACACAGAACTATGGCTACACCTTC
>-|TRBJ2-2|-|TRBV7-2
CASSLKTGGPGELFF
TGTGCCAGCAGCTTGAAAACGGGGGGCCCCGGGGAGCTGTTTTTT
>once|TRBJ2-1|-|TRBV29-1
CSVSRGPYNEQFF
TGCAGCGTTTCCAGAGGGCCCTACAATGAGCAGTTCTTC
>once|TRBJ1-2|-|TRBV29-1
CSARQDLNYGYTF
TGCAGCGCCAGACAGGACCTCAACTATGGCTACACCTTC
>-|TRBJ1-3|-|TRBV18
CASSPGTLNSGNTIYF
TGTGCCAGCTCACCAGGGACACTGAACTCTGGAAACACCATATATTTT
>few|TRBJ2-6|-|TRBV6-1
CASSSPGGANVLTF
TGTGCCAGCAGTTCCCCCGGGGGGGCCAACGTCCTGACTTTC
>-|TRBJ2-1|TRBD2|TRBV7-2
CASSSQLAGGRNEQFF
TGTGCCAGCAGCTCCCAACTAGCGGGGGGGCGGAATGAGCAGTTCTTC
>-|TRBJ2-7|TRBD1|TRBV5-1
CASSKTGDRNPYEQYF
TGCGCCAGCAGCAAAACGGGGGACAGGAACCCCTACGAGCAGTACTTC
>-|TRBJ2-1|TRBD2|TRBV5-1
CASSFLGLAGGPSSYNEQFF
TGCGCCAGCAGCTTCCTTGGACTAGCGGGGGGCCCGAGCTCCTACAATGAGCAGTTCTTC
>-|TRBJ2-5|TRBD2|TRBV4-1
CASSQKASGLEETQYF
TGCGCCAGCAGCCAGAAGGCTAGCGGACTGGAAGAGACCCAGTACTTC
>-|TRBJ2-5|TRBD1|TRBV5-5
CASSPRTGSRETQYF
TGTGCCAGCAGCCCGCGGACAGGCTCAAGAGAGACCCAGTACTTC
>-|TRBJ2-3|-|TRBV20-1
CSVQASHTQYF
TGCAGTGTACAGGCTTCCCATACGCAGTATTTT
>-|TRBJ1-5|-|TRBV7-2
CASSLAGGPYSNQPQHF
TGTGCCAGCAGCTTAGCCGGGGGGCCGTATAGCAATCAGCCCCAGCATTTT
>once|TRBJ2-2|-|TRBV5-1
CASSLGAGRTGELFF
TGCGCCAGCAGCTTGGGTGCAGGGAGGACCGGGGAGCTGTTTTTT
>-|TRBJ1-1|-|TRBV28
CASSLPDWNTEAFF
TGTGCCAGCAGTTTACCAGATTGGAACACTGAAGCTTTCTTT
>few|TRBJ2-7|TRBD1|TRBV27
CASSFGTGENYEQYF
TGTGCCAGCAGTTTCGGGACAGGGGAGAACTACGAGCAGTACTTC
>-|TRBJ1-5|-|TRBV6-1
CASSGWGVGNQPQHF
TGTGCCAGCAGTGGGTGGGGGGTTGGCAATCAGCCCCAGCATTTT
>-|TRBJ2-3|TRBD2|TRBV14
CASRGTTTSTDTQYF
TGTGCCAGCAGGGGGACTACGACTAGCACAGATACGCAGTATTTT
>-|TRBJ2-1|-|TRBV9
CASRPIGAGDGEQFF
TGTGCCAGCAGACCAATTGGGGCAGGGGACGGGGAGCAGTTCTTC
>-|TRBJ2-1|-|TRBV28
CASSGTPYSYNEQFF
TGTGCCAGCAGTGGGACACCCTACTCCTACAATGAGCAGTTCTTC
>-|TRBJ1-1|TRBD1|TRBV5-1
CASSNGQGDTEAFF
TGCGCCAGCAGCAACGGACAGGGGGACACTGAAGCTTTCTTT
>once|TRBJ2-7|-|TRBV21-1
CASSKGTVGYEQYF
TGTGCCAGCAGCAAAGGGACAGTAGGCTACGAGCAGTACTTC
>-|TRBJ2-2|-|TRBV7-2
CASSPTYTGELFF
TGTGCCAGCAGCCCCACTTACACCGGGGAGCTGTTTTTT
>-|TRBJ2-3|TRBD2|TRBV4-2
CASSLAPSGSSTDTQYF
TGTGCCAGCAGCCTTGCCCCTAGCGGGAGTAGCACAGATACGCAGTATTTT
>-|TRBJ2-1|-|TRBV4-3
CASSLRGSIHNEQFF
TGCGCCAGCAGCCTTCGAGGCAGTATTCACAATGAGCAGTTCTTC
>-|TRBJ1-5|-|TRBV7-9
CASSLFSQPQHF
TGTGCCAGCAGCTTATTTAGTCAGCCCCAGCATTTT
>-|TRBJ2-7|TRBD1|TRBV27
CATMGTGGSEQYF
TGTGCCACCATGGGGACAGGGGGTAGCGAGCAGTACTTC
>-|TRBJ1-2|TRBD1|TRBV29-1
CSGGGQGMGGYTF
TGCAGCGGGGGGGGACAGGGGATGGGTGGCTACACCTTC
>-|TRBJ2-6|TRBD2|TRBV9
CASSGLAGARSGANVLTF
TGTGCCAGCAGCGGACTAGCGGGAGCCCGCTCTGGGGCCAACGTCCTGACTTTC
>few|TRBJ1-5|-|TRBV21-1
CASSLFLATLHHQPQHF
TGTGCCAGCAGTTTGTTTTTAGCTACATTGCATCATCAGCCCCAGCATTTT
>-|TRBJ1-2|-|TRBV28
CATVGQFSRLIYGYTF
TGTGCAACCGTAGGACAGTTCTCTCGTCTGATCTATGGCTACACCTTC
>-|TRBJ2-7|TRBD1|TRBV7-2
CASSSRTGPYEQYF
TGTGCCAGCAGCTCACGGACAGGGCCCTACGAGCAGTACTTC
>-|TRBJ1-2|-|TRBV28
CAAVGQQFYGYTF
TGTGCCGCTGTCGGACAGCAATTCTATGGCTACACCTTC
>-|TRBJ2-1|-|TRBV7-2
CASSSRSNEQFF
TGTGCCAGCAGCTCCCGGAGCAATGAGCAGTTCTTC
>-|TRBJ2-7|TRBD2|TRBV10-3
CAISENLPGGGSYEQYF
TGTGCCATCAGTGAGAACTTGCCTGGCGGGGGGTCCTACGAGCAGTACTTC
>-|TRBJ2-1|-|TRBV29-1
CSVGLADTGGQFF
TGCAGCGTTGGCCTAGCAGACACTGGCGGGCAGTTCTTC
>-|TRBJ1-5|TRBD1|TRBV6-1
CASSIIGQGNQPQHF
TGTGCCAGCAGCATAATCGGACAGGGAAATCAGCCCCAGCATTTT
>-|TRBJ1-2|-|TRBV10-3
CAISELRQADYGYTF
TGTGCCATCAGTGAGCTCCGACAGGCCGACTATGGCTACACCTTC
>-|TRBJ2-1|-|TRBV7-9
CASSLEPLLNEQFF
TGTGCCAGCAGCTTGGAGCCGCTACTCAATGAGCAGTTCTTC
>-|TRBJ2-5|-|TRBV11-3
CASSLGVPEGTQYF
TGTGCCAGCAGCTTAGGTGTCCCCGAGGGGACCCAGTACTTC
>-|TRBJ2-5|-|TRBV7-2
CASSGGAGETQYF
TGTGCCAGCAGCGGGGGGGCAGGGGAGACCCAGTACTTC
>-|TRBJ1-6|TRBD1|TRBV30
CAWRSGGARSPLHF
TGTGCCTGGAGATCAGGGGGCGCGAGGTCACCCCTCCACTTT
>-|TRBJ2-1|-|TRBV4-2
CASSPRVNEQFF
TGTGCCAGCAGCCCGCGGGTCAATGAGCAGTTCTTC
>few|TRBJ2-3|TRBD1|TRBV5-1
CASSPGDSSASTDTQYF
TGCGCCAGCAGCCCTGGGGACAGTTCGGCTAGCACAGATACGCAGTATTTT
>-|TRBJ2-1|-|TRBV28
CASAEIWIEQFF
TGTGCCTCGGCGGAGATCTGGATTGAGCAGTTCTTC
>few|TRBJ2-7|TRBD2|TRBV6-5
CASSYSGLTYEQYF
TGTGCCAGCAGTTATAGCGGGTTAACCTACGAGCAGTACTTC
>-|TRBJ1-4|TRBD1|TRBV19
CASSPGTGYEKLFF
TGTGCCAGTAGCCCCGGGACAGGGTACGAAAAACTGTTTTTT
>-|TRBJ2-7|-|TRBV7-9
CASSLGTSSYEQYF
TGTGCCAGCAGCTTAGGAACCAGCTCCTACGAGCAGTACTTC
>-|TRBJ2-7|-|TRBV28
CASSLLSYEQYF
TGTGCCAGCAGTTTATTGAGCTACGAGCAGTACTTC